This TCR beta chain came from a study of monozygotic twins with inflammatory bowel disease. Study-wide results and caveats: Individual T cell subtypes were not distinguishable.

A word on this clonotype: What it recognizes is unknown.

Looked up from germline, CDR1 is SQVTM and CDR2 is ANQGSEA. The CDR3 totals 13 residues. The UMIs contained a 6-nucleotide sample barcode. They were added by template switching during cDNA synthesis. Using the 5' RACE reads, TCRdb records one entry per CDR3 protein without DNA. Its table lists fewer than 550,000 distinct CDR3 sequences. The sequencing sample was made of blood. The rearrangement uses TRBV29-1 and TRBJ1-1. This receptor was taken from a human donor with ulcerative colitis or Crohn's disease, or a healthy co-twin of an affected twin (not recorded which). The CDR3 region is CSAVTRGTAEAFF.